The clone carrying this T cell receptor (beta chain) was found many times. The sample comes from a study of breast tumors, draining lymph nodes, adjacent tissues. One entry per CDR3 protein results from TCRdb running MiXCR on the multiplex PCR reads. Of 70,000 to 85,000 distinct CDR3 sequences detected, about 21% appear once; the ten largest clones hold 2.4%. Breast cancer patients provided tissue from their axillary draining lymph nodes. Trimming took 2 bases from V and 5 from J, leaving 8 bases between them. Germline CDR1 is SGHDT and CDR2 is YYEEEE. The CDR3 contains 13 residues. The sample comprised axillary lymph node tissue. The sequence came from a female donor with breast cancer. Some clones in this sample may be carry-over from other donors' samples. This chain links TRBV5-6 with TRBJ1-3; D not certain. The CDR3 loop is CASSLRDRNTIYF. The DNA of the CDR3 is TGTGCCAGCAGCTTACGGGATCGAAACACCATATATTTT.